This paragraph reports one TCR beta chain. The authors' processing: Amplifying reference gene primers gave estimates of nucleated cell counts. Profiling relied on immunoSEQ multiplex PCR, and the TCRdb table lists in-frame clones only, not all of them. V and J calls and clone size are given by that table; D and trimming were obtained from the DNA. The sample shows approximately 200,000 clones, 70% to 90% of them seen only once. Germline assignment: CDR1 MRHNA and CDR2 SNTAGT. This CDR3 is 14 amino acids long. Unmatched junction bases numbered 7, after V lost 6 bases and J lost 8 bases. This sample was included in a study of blood T cell repertoires in COVID-19. On the study more broadly: Some COVID-19 samples were acute and others convalescent; all came from the United States, Italy and Spain. The cDNA or gDNA used as material had been derived from T cells, B-cell-depleted T cells, or PBMCs.

The material sequenced was peripheral blood. This chain joins TRBV6-4 and TRBJ1-5; 10 nucleotides line up with TRBD1. This sequence was found in a man aged 35-49 years with acute or convalescent COVID-19. CDR3 sequence (DNA): TGTGCCAGCAGCCCGGGACAGGGGTTTGAGCCCCAGCATTTT. As protein: CASSPGQGFEPQHF.